This T cell receptor beta chain was retrieved from a study of regulatory T cells in long-lasting Graves disease. As concerns this clonotype: Its target is unknown.

HTBI primers from iRepertoire and Arm-PCR of CDR3 regions yielded the TCR beta libraries. TCRdb analysed the multiplex PCR reads with MiXCR anew, one entry per CDR3 protein. Among about 220,000 distinct CDR3 sequences listed, around a fifth were seen once. Study-wide results and limits: New patients shared more than 750 public clonotypes, fewer than the roughly 2,700 shared by persistent patients.

V was clipped by 0 bases and J by 6 bases, with 9 bases between them. The CDR3 is made up of 13 amino acids. Time point defined: newly diagnosed GD, antithyroid drugs for less than 3 months. The TCR library used RNA extracted from PBMCs. American Thyroid Association guidelines served as the basis for diagnosing Graves' disease. This same sample was also part of a study on T cells in Graves' hyperthyroidism and ophthalmopathy. Turning to that study: Not enrolled were patients with uncontrolled infection, other autoimmune disease, pregnancy or lactation.

This receptor was taken from a woman aged 25 to 39 with Graves disease. This chain connects TRBV12-3 or TRBV12-4 to TRBJ2-7; D might be TRBD1 (6 bases). The sample here was peripheral blood mononuclear cells (PBMCs), taken at new diagnosis, from a patient treated with antithyroid drugs. The DNA of the CDR3 is TGTGCCAGCAGTTTAGCGATAGGGGGCGAGCAGTACTTC. It codes for CASSLAIGGEQYF.